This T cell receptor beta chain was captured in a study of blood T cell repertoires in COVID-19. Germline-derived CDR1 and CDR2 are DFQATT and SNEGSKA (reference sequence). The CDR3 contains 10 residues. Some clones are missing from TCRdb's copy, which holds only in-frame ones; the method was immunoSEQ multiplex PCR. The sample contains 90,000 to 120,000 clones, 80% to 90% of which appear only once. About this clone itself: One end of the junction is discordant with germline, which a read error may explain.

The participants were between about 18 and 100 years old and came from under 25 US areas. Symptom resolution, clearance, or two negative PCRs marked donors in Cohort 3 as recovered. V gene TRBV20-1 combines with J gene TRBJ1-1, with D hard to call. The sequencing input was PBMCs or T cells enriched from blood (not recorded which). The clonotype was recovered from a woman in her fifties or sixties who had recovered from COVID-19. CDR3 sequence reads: CSASDNFDLF. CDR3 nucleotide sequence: TGCAGTGCTAGCGACAATTTCGACCTCTTT.